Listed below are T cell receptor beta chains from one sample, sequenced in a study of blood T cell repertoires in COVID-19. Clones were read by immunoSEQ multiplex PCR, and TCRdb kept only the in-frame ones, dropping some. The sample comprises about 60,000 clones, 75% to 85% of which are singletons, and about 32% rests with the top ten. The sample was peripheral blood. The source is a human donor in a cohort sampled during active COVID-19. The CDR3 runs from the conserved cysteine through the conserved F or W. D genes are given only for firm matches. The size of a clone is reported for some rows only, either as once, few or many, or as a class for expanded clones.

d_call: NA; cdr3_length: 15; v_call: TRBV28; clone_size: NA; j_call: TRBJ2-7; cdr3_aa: CASTPSGGKSYEQYF; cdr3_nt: TGTGCCAGCACCCCTTCCGGGGGTAAGTCCTACGAGCAGTACTTC
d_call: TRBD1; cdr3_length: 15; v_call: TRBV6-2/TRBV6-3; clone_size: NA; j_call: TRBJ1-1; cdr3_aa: CASSDYRGLNTEAFF; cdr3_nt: TGTGCCAGCAGTGACTACAGGGGGCTCAACACTGAAGCTTTCTTT
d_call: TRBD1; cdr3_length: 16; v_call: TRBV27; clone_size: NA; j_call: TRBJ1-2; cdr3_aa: CASSLFTSSGTGSYTF; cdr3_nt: TGTGCCAGCAGTTTATTTACCTCCTCCGGGACAGGGAGCTACACCTTC
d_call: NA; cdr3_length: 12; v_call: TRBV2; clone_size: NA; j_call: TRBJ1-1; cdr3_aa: CASIGGRQGAFF; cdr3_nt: TGTGCCAGCATCGGGGGGCGCCAGGGAGCTTTCTTT
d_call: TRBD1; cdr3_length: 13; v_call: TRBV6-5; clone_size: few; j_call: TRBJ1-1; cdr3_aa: CASSMGTAREAFF; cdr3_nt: TGTGCCAGCAGTATGGGGACAGCAAGGGAAGCTTTCTTT
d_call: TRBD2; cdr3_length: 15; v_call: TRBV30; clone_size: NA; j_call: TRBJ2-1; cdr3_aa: CAWSPGGSSYNEQFF; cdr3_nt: TGTGCCTGGAGTCCCGGGGGGAGCTCCTACAATGAGCAGTTCTTC
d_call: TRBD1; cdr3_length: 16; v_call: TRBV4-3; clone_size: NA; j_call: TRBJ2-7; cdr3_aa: CASSQDGGTGGTKQYF; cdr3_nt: TGCGCCAGCAGCCAAGATGGGGGGACAGGGGGCACGAAGCAGTACTTC
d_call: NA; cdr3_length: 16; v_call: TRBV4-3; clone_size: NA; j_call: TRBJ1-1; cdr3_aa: CASSQDGRQLNTEAFF; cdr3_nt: TGCGCCAGCAGCCAAGATGGGCGACAGCTGAACACTGAAGCTTTCTTT
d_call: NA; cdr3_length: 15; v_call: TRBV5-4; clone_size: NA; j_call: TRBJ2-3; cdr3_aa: CASSLHSGLADTQYF; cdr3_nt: TGTGCCAGCAGCTTACATTCAGGGTTGGCAGATACGCAGTATTTT
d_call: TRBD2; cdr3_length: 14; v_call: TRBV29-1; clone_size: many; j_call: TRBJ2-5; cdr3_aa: CSVPSGGGSETQYF; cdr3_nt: TGCAGCGTCCCTAGCGGGGGAGGGTCAGAGACCCAGTACTTC
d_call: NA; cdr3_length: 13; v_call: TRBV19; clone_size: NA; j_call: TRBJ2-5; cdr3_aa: CASSISVQETQYF; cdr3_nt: TGTGCCAGTAGTATCTCTGTCCAAGAGACCCAGTACTTC
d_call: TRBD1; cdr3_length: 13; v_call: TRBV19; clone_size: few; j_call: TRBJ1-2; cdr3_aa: CASSIQGADRYTF; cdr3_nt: TGTGCCAGTAGTATCCAGGGGGCCGATCGCTACACCTTC
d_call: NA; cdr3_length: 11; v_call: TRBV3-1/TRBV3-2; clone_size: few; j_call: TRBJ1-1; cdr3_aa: CASRREGKAFF; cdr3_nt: TGTGCCAGTCGAAGGGAGGGGAAAGCTTTCTTT
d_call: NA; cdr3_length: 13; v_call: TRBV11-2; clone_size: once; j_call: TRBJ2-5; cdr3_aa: CASSFQGWETQYF; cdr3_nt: TGTGCCAGCAGCTTCCAGGGATGGGAGACCCAGTACTTC
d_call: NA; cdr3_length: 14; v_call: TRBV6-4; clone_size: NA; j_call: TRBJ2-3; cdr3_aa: CASRGTASTDTQYF; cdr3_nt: TGTGCCAGCAGGGGGACTGCTAGCACAGATACGCAGTATTTT
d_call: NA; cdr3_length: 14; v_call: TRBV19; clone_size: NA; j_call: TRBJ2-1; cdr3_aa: CASTPSIAYNEQFF; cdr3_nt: TGTGCCAGTACCCCGAGCATCGCCTACAATGAGCAGTTCTTC
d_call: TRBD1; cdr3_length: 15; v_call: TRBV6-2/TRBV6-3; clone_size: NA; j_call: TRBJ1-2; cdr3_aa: CASSYAPGGNYGYTF; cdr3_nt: TGTGCCAGCAGTTACGCGCCAGGGGGCAACTATGGCTACACCTTC
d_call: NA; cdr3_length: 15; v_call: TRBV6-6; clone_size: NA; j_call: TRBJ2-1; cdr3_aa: CASSYEDYSYNEQFF; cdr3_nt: TGTGCCAGCAGTTACGAGGACTATTCCTACAATGAGCAGTTCTTC
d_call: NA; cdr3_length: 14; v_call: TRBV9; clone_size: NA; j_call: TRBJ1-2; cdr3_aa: CASSVAQGDYGYTF; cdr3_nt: TGTGCCAGCAGCGTAGCCCAGGGCGACTATGGCTACACCTTC
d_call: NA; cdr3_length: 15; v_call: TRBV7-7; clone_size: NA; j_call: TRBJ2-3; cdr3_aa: CASSLRASGTDTQYF; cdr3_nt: TGTGCTAGCAGCCTCAGAGCTAGCGGCACAGATACGCAGTATTTT
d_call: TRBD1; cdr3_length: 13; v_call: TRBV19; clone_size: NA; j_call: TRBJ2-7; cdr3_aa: CASRTGEGYEQYF; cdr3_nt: TGTGCCAGCCGGACAGGGGAAGGGTACGAGCAGTACTTC
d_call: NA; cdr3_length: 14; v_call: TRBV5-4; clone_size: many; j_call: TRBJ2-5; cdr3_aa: CASSLEAAQETQYF; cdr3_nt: TGTGCCAGCAGCTTGGAGGCGGCACAAGAGACCCAGTACTTC
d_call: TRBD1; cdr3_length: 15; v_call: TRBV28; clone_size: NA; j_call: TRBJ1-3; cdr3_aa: CASLDRPLSGNTIYF; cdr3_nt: TGTGCCAGCTTGGACAGGCCCCTCTCTGGAAACACCATATATTTT
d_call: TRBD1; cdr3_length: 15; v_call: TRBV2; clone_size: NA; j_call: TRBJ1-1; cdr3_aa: CASSLQGTLNTEAFF; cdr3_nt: TGTGCCAGCAGCCTACAGGGGACACTTAACACTGAAGCTTTCTTT
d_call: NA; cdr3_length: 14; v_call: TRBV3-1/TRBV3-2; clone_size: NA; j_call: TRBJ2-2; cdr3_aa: CASSQGTATGELFF; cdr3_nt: TGTGCCAGCAGCCAAGGTACAGCCACCGGGGAGCTGTTTTTT
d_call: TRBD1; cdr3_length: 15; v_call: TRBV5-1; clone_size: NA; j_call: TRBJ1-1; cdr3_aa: CASSPMGQGNTEAFF; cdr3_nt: TGCGCCAGCAGCCCCATGGGACAGGGAAACACTGAAGCTTTCTTT
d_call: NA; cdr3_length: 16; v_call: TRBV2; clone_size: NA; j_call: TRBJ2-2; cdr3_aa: CASSELGHKNTGELFF; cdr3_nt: TGTGCCAGCAGTGAATTGGGCCACAAGAACACCGGGGAGCTGTTTTTT
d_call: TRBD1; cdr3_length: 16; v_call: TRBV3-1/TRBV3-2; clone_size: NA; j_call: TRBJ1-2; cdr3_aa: CASSPVGTGALPGYTF; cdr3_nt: TGTGCCAGCAGCCCGGTCGGGACAGGCGCCCTCCCTGGCTACACCTTC
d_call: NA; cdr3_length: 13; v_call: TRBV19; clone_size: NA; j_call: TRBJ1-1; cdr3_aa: CASSQQERTEAFF; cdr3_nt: TGTGCCAGTAGTCAACAGGAACGGACTGAAGCTTTCTTT
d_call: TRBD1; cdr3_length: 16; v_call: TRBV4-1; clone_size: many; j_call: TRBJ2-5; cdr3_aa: CASSQERGPDQETQYF; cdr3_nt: TGCGCCAGCAGCCAAGAAAGGGGGCCGGATCAAGAGACCCAGTACTTC
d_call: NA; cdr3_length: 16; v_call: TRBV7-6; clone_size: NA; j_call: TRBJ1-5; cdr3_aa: CASSPSGGNSNQPQHF; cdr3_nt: TGTGCCAGCAGCCCTTCGGGGGGGAATAGCAATCAGCCCCAGCATTTT
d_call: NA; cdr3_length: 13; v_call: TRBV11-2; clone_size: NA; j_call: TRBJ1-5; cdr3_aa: CASSVDRNQPQHF; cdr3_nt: TGTGCCAGCAGCGTAGACAGAAATCAGCCCCAGCATTTT
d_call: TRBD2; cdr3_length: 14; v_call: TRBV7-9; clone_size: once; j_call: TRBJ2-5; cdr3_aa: CASSLVTGGETQYF; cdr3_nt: TGTGCCAGCAGCTTAGTTACGGGGGGAGAGACCCAGTACTTC
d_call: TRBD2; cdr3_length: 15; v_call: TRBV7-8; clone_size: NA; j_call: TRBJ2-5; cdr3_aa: CASSLVGGGVETQYF; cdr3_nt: TGTGCCAGCAGCTTAGTAGGCGGGGGGGTAGAGACCCAGTACTTC
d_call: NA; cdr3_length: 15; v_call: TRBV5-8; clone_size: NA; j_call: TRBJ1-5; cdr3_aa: CASSKDAGRGQPQHF; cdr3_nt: TGTGCCAGCAGCAAGGACGCTGGGAGAGGGCAGCCCCAGCATTTT
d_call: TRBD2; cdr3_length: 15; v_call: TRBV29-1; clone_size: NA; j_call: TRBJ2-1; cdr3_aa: CSVVLAGKIYNEQFF; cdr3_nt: TGCAGCGTTGTCCTAGCGGGCAAGATCTACAATGAGCAGTTCTTC
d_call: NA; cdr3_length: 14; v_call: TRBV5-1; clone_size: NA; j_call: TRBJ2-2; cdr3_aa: CASSWTQNTGELFF; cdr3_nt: TGCGCCAGCAGCTGGACACAGAACACCGGGGAGCTGTTTTTT
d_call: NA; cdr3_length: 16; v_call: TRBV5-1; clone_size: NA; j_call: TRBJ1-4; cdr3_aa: CASSLGSGIVSEKLFF; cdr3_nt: TGCGCCAGCAGCTTAGGTTCAGGGATTGTGAGTGAAAAACTGTTTTTT
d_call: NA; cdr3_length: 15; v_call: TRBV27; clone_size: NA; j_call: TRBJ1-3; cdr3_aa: CASPKTALSGNTIYF; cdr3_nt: TGTGCCAGTCCGAAAACTGCCCTCTCTGGAAACACCATATATTTT
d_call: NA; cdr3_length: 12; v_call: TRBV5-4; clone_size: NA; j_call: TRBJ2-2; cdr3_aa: CASSRDSGELFF; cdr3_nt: TGTGCCAGCAGCCGCGATTCCGGGGAGCTGTTTTTT
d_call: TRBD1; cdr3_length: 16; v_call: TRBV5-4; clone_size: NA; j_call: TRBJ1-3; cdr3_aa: CASSLVAGGRGNTIYF; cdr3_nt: TGTGCCAGCAGCTTGGTGGCAGGGGGAAGGGGAAACACCATATATTTT